Listed below are T cell receptor beta chains from one sample, sequenced in a study of shared clonotypes between healthy human individuals. Using immunoSEQ multiplex PCR, the repertoire was profiled, and TCRdb retains in-frame clones only, with some absent. The sample gives around 980,000 clones, 78% of which show up once; roughly 0.55% is in the top ten. The sequencing input was memory CD4+ T cells from PBMCs. The receptors shown here come from a man younger than 35 in good health. Some clones in this sample may be carry-over from other donors' samples. The CDR3 runs from the conserved cysteine through the conserved F or W.

TRBJ2-2 | TRBV5-5 | CASSFRLTSTAGELFF
TRBJ2-7 | TRBV28 | CASSGLAGGRRGGEQYF
TRBJ2-5 | TRBV4-2 | CASSSQRHPEETQYF
TRBJ2-1 | TRBV6-6 | CASSLASGISNEQFF
TRBJ2-2 | TRBV7-9 | CASSPWEAVTGELFF
TRBJ2-7 | TRBV5-1 | CASSPGQGANSYEQYF
TRBJ2-7 | TRBV9 | CASSVAPTSGRANEQYF
TRBJ2-7 | TRBV28 | CASSLTGREQYF
TRBJ2-5 | TRBV9 | CASSATTGRGEQYF
TRBJ2-2 | TRBV27 | CASSPTSNTGELFF
TRBJ2-7 | TRBV4-1 | CASSQDWLPGTRSIRYF
TRBJ2-5 | TRBV10-3 | CAISDRTETQYF
TRBJ1-1 | TRBV27 | CASRMGQRSTEAFF
TRBJ2-7 | TRBV20-1 | CSARNYEQYF
TRBJ2-1 | TRBV6-5 | CASSLAGGWQFF
TRBJ2-7 | TRBV18 | CASSPLGRGLGEQYF
TRBJ1-4 | TRBV10-3 | CAISDDSANEKLFF
TRBJ1-1 | TRBV2 | CASSKTGPGTEAFF
TRBJ1-6 | TRBV10-3 | CAISEGRGSSPLHF
TRBJ2-1 | TRBV7-2 | CASSLITGNYNEQFF
TRBJ2-7 | TRBV2 | CASSSKPGQLYEQYF
TRBJ2-5 | TRBV29-1 | CSVANLQETQYF
TRBJ1-4 | TRBV5-1 | CASSQGTDNEKLFF
TRBJ2-3 | TRBV18 | CASSPQLAGSSTDTQYF
TRBJ1-1 | TRBV25-1 | CASSEGLRAFF
TRBJ2-1 | TRBV7-2 | CASSPRAGPLEQFF
TRBJ2-2 | TRBV5-1 | CASSLLAGYGGELFF
TRBJ2-5 | TRBV20-1 | CSGGQETQYF
TRBJ2-1 | TRBV28 | CASSFLRLAGSNEQFF
TRBJ1-3 | TRBV9 | CASSVGAGRDTIYF
TRBJ1-5 | TRBV28 | CASRFRVGEPQHF
TRBJ1-3 | TRBV7-3 | CASSPRTPGNTIYF
TRBJ2-1 | TRBV18 | CASSPDGRPYNEQFF
TRBJ1-5 | TRBV5-6 | CASSLGPGEQPQHF
TRBJ2-1 | TRBV7-2 | CASSSSTWLAGGEQFF
TRBJ2-2 | TRBV6-1 | CASSDRVGTGELFF
TRBJ2-1 | TRBV28 | CASSPPRGNEQFF
TRBJ2-7 | TRBV5-1 | CASSLTAGISEQYF
TRBJ2-1 | TRBV5-1 | CASSLSIRREGLDEQFF
TRBJ1-2 | TRBV10-1 | CASSLAGGYGYTF
TRBJ2-3 | TRBV29-1 | CSVRGEASTADTQYF
TRBJ1-1 | TRBV13 | CASSLIPGATEAFF
TRBJ2-2 | TRBV15 | CATSRPGATGELFF